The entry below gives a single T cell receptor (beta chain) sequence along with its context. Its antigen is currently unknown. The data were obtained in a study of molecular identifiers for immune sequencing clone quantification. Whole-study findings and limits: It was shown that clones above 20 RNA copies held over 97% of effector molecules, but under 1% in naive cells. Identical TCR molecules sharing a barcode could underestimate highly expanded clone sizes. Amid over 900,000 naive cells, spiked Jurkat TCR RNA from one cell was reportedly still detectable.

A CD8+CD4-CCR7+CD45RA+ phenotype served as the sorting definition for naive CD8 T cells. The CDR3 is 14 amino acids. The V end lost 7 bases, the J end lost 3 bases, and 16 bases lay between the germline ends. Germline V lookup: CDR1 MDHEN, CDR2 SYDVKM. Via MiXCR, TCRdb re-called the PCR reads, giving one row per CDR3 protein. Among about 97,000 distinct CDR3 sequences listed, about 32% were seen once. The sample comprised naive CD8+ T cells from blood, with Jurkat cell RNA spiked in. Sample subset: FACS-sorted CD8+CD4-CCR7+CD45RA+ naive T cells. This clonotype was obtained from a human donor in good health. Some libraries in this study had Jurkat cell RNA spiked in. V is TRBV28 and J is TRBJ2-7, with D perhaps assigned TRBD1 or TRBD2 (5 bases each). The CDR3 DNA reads TGTGCCAGCACCCCACTAGTGGGGGACTACGAGCAGTACTTC. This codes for CASTPLVGDYEQYF.